The entry below describes one T cell receptor beta chain. Compared with germline, one end of the junction differs, possibly owing to a read error. A second about 6 to 12 cycle PCR used barcoded and J-beta primers. TCRdb recomputed calls from the 5' RACE reads with MiXCR, one row per CDR3 protein. The table records roughly 1.6 million distinct CDR3 sequences, around 36% of them present only once. This entry is derived from a study of blood T cells in healthy people across ages. The CDR3 totals 13 residues. CDR1 is SEHNR and CDR2 is FQNEAQ in the germline V gene (reference sequence). Each donor was a healthy Caucasian individual from Russia, aged roughly 6 to 100.

The rearrangement joins TRBV7-9 to TRBJ2-1; 10 bases are a match to TRBD1. This sequence was found in a woman aged 25 to 39 in good health. The sample was blood. The CDR3 DNA reads TGTGCCAGCAACTTAGGGACAGGGGAAGAGCAGTTCTTC. Amino acids: CASNLGTGEEQFF. Looking up the rest from reference TRBV7-9 and TRBJ2-1 gives the full variable domain: DTGVSQNPRHKITKRGQNVTFRCDPISEHNRLYWYRQTLGQGPEFLTYFQNEAQLEKSRLLSDRFSAERPKGSFSTLEIQRTEQGDSAMYLCASNLGTGEEQFFGPGTRLTVL.